These 18 T cell receptor delta chains came from one sample sequenced in a study of γδ T cells in repeated Plasmodium falciparum infection. With CATT, TCRdb re-called clones from the multiplex PCR reads. The sample includes about 89,000 delta-chain clones, under 1.5% seen only once; the top ten take roughly 9.5%. Vgamma9/Vdelta2+ and Vdelta2-negative gammadelta T cells were flow-sorted from PBMC for bulk sequencing. Material for sequencing was gamma-delta T cells from blood. These TCRs come from a pool of human donors (malaria-infected and uninfected, not separated).

This clone was counted a few times. For this DNA, TCRdb reports the protein of a much larger clone, which diverges at residue 10, most likely from a read error; the protein presented here is translated directly from the DNA. The CDR3 DNA reads TGTGCTCTTGGAGGGATAGGGACCGTAGCCGATAAACTCATCTTT. Translating it yields CALGGIGTVADKLIF. V gene TRDV1 combines with J gene TRDJ1, with D possibly being TRDD3 (6 bases). No J segment appears in TCRdb, so it was assigned here by matching the sequence to germline. This CDR3 region has 15 residues. CDR1 is TSWWSYY, CDR2 QGS, per germline. Trimming removed 6 bases from V and 3 bases from J, with 17 bases in between.

This clone appeared a few times. TCRdb's entry gives the protein of a much larger clone, which mismatches this DNA's translation at residue 4, likely from a read error; the protein reported here is translated from the DNA. The chain uses TRDV3 and TRDJ1, with D perhaps TRDD3 (5 bases). CDR1 TVYSNPD and CDR2 GDNSRS come from the germline V gene (reference sequence). V lost 3 bases and J 2 bases, leaving 13 bases between the germline ends. The CDR3 runs 13 residues. CDR3 nucleotides: TGTGCCTTCCAAGCCCCTGGGACCGATAAACTCATCTTT. It is translated as CAFQAPGTDKLIF.

The J gene is TRDJ1, the V gene TRDV1; the match to TRDD3 covers 10 bases. TCRdb supplies no J gene; here it was assigned by aligning the nucleotide sequence to germline. V dropped 2 bases and J dropped 3; count of bases not matched to a gene: 21. Germline V gene lookup returns CDR1 TSWWSYY and CDR2 QGS. The CDR3 runs 21 residues. In DNA form, the CDR3 reads TGTGCTCTTGGGGAAAGCCATTCGTGTTTACTGGGGGATTTTTGGTCCGATAAACTCATCTTT. Protein sequence: CALGESHSCLLGDFWSDKLIF.

This clone was counted only a few times. A much larger clonotype is one base distant, so this may be a read error. CDR3 DNA: TGTGCTCTTGGGGTACTTCCTTCCCACCGGGGGGCCGATAAACTCATCTTT. Protein product: CALGVLPSHRGADKLIF. V and J are TRDV1 and TRDJ1; tentatively, D is TRDD2 (6 bases). The CDR3 has 17 residues. V gave up 4 bases and J gave up 3 bases, with 21 bases separating them. CDR1 is TSWWSYY and CDR2 is QGS in the germline V gene.

To note about this clone: TCRdb records a much larger clone's protein for this DNA, with a difference at residue 5 that likely arises from a read error; the protein given is the translation of the DNA. The chain joins TRDV1 to TRDJ1, with 12 bases that match TRDD3. The CDR3 contains 20 residues. J gave up 0 bases and V 5 bases, and 16 bases lay outside the gene matches. Germline lookup yields CDR1 TSWWSYY and CDR2 QGS. CDR3 protein: CALGNRRAGGYELYTDKLIF. The CDR3 bases are TGTGCTCTTGGGAACCGGAGAGCTGGGGGATACGAGTTGTACACCGATAAACTCATCTTT.

This clone was seen a few times. TCRdb assigns this DNA the protein of a much larger clone, which departs from its translation at residue 15; this likely reflects a read error, and the protein shown comes from translating the DNA. The chain uses TRDV2 and TRDJ1, with 12 nucleotides matching TRDD3. In the absence of a J gene in TCRdb, the DNA was matched to germline to assign it here. The length of the CDR3 is 19 residues. Germline V lookup: CDR1 GEAIGNYY, CDR2 EKD. The CDR3 DNA reads TGTGCCTGTGACACCCTCCTACTGGGGGATACCCGCTACACCGGTAAACTCATCTTT. This sequence encodes CACDTLLLGDTRYTGKLIF.

In this sample, this clone turned up many times. The chain recombines TRDV1 with TRDJ1, with D tentatively TRDD3 (5 bases). CDR1 and CDR2 from the germline V gene are TSWWSYY and QGS. Trimming left V 0 bases short and J 8 bases short, with 28 bases between. The CDR3 spans 19 residues. CDR3 nucleotide sequence: TGTGCTCTTGGGGAACTATATCCTTGGAGGCTGGACTGGACCTGGAAACTCATCTTT. Amino acid sequence: CALGELYPWRLDWTWKLIF.

This clone occurred many times. TCRdb shows a much larger clone's protein in place of this DNA's translation, and the two differ at residue 17, likely through a read error; the protein shown is translated from the DNA. The chain couples TRDV2 to TRDJ1; TRDD3 matches 7 bases. Germline CDR1 reads GEAIGNYY; CDR2 reads EKD. This CDR3 has 18 amino acids. The CDR3 protein is CACDTVPLRIRDTDKLTF. Written as DNA, the CDR3 is TGTGCCTGTGACACCGTTCCTCTTCGGATACGGGACACCGATAAACTCACCTTT.

To note about this clone: A read error likely explains why the TCRdb protein, taken from a much larger clone, differs from this DNA's translation at residue 9; the protein shown is translated from the DNA. The J gene is TRDJ1, the V gene TRDV1, with no clear D. The J gene is absent in TCRdb and was assigned here via DNA matching to germline. The CDR3 has 12 amino acids. The germline V gene encodes CDR1 TSWWSYY and CDR2 QGS. This CDR3 reads CALGALTDELIF. The CDR3, as DNA: TGTGCTCTTGGGGCCCTGACCGATGAACTCATCTTT.

This clone occurred a few times. For this DNA, TCRdb reports the protein of a much larger clone, which diverges at residue 5, most likely from a read error; the protein presented here is translated directly from the DNA. This chain uses TRDV1 with TRDJ1; D uncertain. TCRdb offers no J gene call, so here the DNA was matched to germline to obtain one. Germline CDR1 reads TSWWSYY; CDR2 reads QGS. With 4 bases removed from V and 0 bases from J, the gap between germline ends came to 24 bases. The length of the CDR3 is 19 residues. In DNA form, the CDR3 reads TGTGCTCTTGGGGGACCCCCCCTGCTGCGCGACAGATACACCGATAAACTCATCTTT. It yields the protein CALGGPPLLRDRYTDKLIF.

This clone was picked up a small number of times. TCRdb's listed protein matches a much larger clone and diverges from this DNA's translation at residue 15, likely through a read error; the protein shown comes from the DNA. CDR3 residues: CALGDPFPYWGTASDPYTDKLIF. The CDR3 DNA follows: TGTGCTCTTGGGGACCCCTTCCCTTACTGGGGGACCGCGTCTGACCCGTACACCGATAAACTCATCTTT. The gene calls are TRDV1 and TRDJ1; 9 bases agree with TRDD3. The J gene, missing from TCRdb, was assigned here through DNA to germline matching. The CDR3 is 23 amino acids. The germline V gene has CDR1 TSWWSYY and CDR2 QGS. The V and J ends lost 3 bases and 0 bases, in that order; junction bases with no gene match: 26.

This clone has ten or more counts. This rearrangement joins TRDV1 to TRDJ1, with TRDD3 matching 13 bases. This CDR3 comprises 20 residues. CDR1 and CDR2 from the germline V gene are TSWWSYY and QGS. V shed 6 bases, J shed 3 bases, and the junction held 19 bases outside the gene matches. The chain's CDR3 is CALGHEGYGSTGGYADKLIF. DNA for the CDR3: TGTGCTCTTGGCCACGAGGGCTACGGGTCTACTGGGGGATACGCCGATAAACTCATCTTT.

Many counts were recorded for this clone. Only one base separates this from a far larger clonotype, so it likely reflects a read error. This specimen includes other DNA sequences encoding the same CDR3. V and J are TRDV2 and TRDJ2; weak D call: TRDD3 (5 bases). TCRdb records no J gene; here it was assigned by comparing the DNA to germline. Per germline, CDR1 GEAIGNYY and CDR2 EKD. The CDR3 totals 14 residues. The CDR3 nucleotides read TGTGCATGTGACACCATTACTGGGACAGCACAACTCTTCTTT. Amino acids: CACDTITGTAQLFF.

Turning to this clone: The protein recorded in TCRdb matches a much larger clone and deviates from this DNA's translation at residue 17, suggesting a read error; the protein here is obtained by translating the DNA. The V and J genes are TRDV3 and TRDJ1; 8 nucleotides line up with TRDD3. The CDR3 extends over 18 amino acids. In germline, CDR1 is TVYSNPD, CDR2 GDNSRS (reference sequence). The CDR3 reads CAFMSRRAGGLITDKLTF. CDR3 bases: TGTGCCTTTATGTCCCGACGGGCTGGGGGACTCATCACCGATAAACTCACCTTT.

Within the sample, this clone is medium-sized. V and J are TRDV1 and TRDJ1, with TRDD3 matching over 9 bases. Germline loops: CDR1 TSWWSYY, CDR2 QGS. The V segment lost 5 bases and the J segment 3 bases; nucleotides outside the gene matches: 16. This CDR3 spans 18 amino acids. The DNA of the CDR3 is TGTGCTCTTGGGAAACGGAGCCCCTGGGGGATCCCAGCCGATAAACTCATCTTT. Amino acid sequence: CALGKRSPWGIPADKLIF.

This clone was detected a few times. The protein in TCRdb stems from a much larger clone and differs at residue 19 from this DNA's translation, likely a read error; here the protein is translated from the DNA. The chain employs TRDV1 and TRDJ1; 13 positions match TRDD3. The CDR3 is 25 residues long. Germline V lookup: CDR1 TSWWSYY, CDR2 QGS. V lost 1 base, J lost 0 bases, and 26 bases stayed unmatched. CDR3 DNA: TGTGCTCTTGGGGAACGAGGGCTCCTACGCGATACTGGGGGATACGGGCATACATACACCGATAAACTCATCTTT. Amino acids: CALGERGLLRDTGGYGHTYTDKLIF.

This clone turned up a few times. A read error likely explains why the TCRdb protein, taken from a much larger clone, differs from this DNA's translation at residue 21; the protein shown is translated from the DNA. No V gene was called here, but the J gene is TRDJ1; the D segment call TRDD3 is taken from the table without a DNA check. The CDR3 totals 23 residues. The CDR3 sequence: CALGEPQSFPPNWGIAPADKPIF. The CDR3 DNA reads TGTGCTCTTGGGGAACCGCAATCCTTCCCTCCAAACTGGGGGATAGCCCCCGCCGATAAACCCATCTTT.

Only a few counts were recorded for this clone. With a much larger clone just one base away, this may be a read error. The chain carries TRDV1 and TRDJ1; 8 positions match TRDD3. TCRdb leaves out the J gene; it was filled in here by matching the DNA to germline. The germline V gene encodes CDR1 TSWWSYY and CDR2 QGS. The CDR3 covers 17 residues. J gave up 8 bases and V 9 bases, and 23 bases lay outside the gene matches. CDR3 sequence (DNA): TGTGCTCTCCTACCCCGCAACCGGCTGCGGGATACGACCAAACTCATCTTT. This encodes CALLPRNRLRDTTKLIF.